One and the same sample provided the 9 T cell receptor beta chains below, sequenced in a study of blood T cell repertoires in COVID-19. The protocol was immunoSEQ multiplex PCR, while the TCRdb copy is restricted to in-frame clones and leaves out a portion. The sample has 350,000 to 550,000 clones, 75% to 90% seen once. Sample: PBMCs or T cells enriched from blood (not recorded which). The receptors come from a man aged 30 to 39 who had recovered from COVID-19.

The gene calls are TRBV3-1 (or the pseudogene TRBV3-2) and TRBJ2-7; 8 bases align to TRBD1. CDR1 and CDR2 (germline): LGHDT, YNNKEL (reference sequence). The CDR3 consists of 15 residues. V trimming: 5 bases; J trimming: 2 bases; junction bases outside the gene matches: 8. CDR3 DNA: TGTGCCAGCAGCAGAACAGGACAGGGTGCCTACGAGCAGTACTTC. Translation gives CASSRTGQGAYEQYF.

V gene TRBV5-6 combines with J gene TRBJ1-5, with no clear D. Germline CDR1 is SGHDT and CDR2 is YYEEEE. CDR3 length: 17 amino acids. The V end was cut by 5 bases, the J end by 0 bases, with 18 bases between. The CDR3 DNA sequence: TGTGCCAGCAGTCTGTGGAGGGTAAGAGGTAGCAATCAGCCCCAGCATTTT. Amino acids: CASSLWRVRGSNQPQHF.

This clone was recorded only once. The chain combines TRBV7-9 with TRBJ1-6; D not resolved. The germline V gene encodes CDR1 SEHNR and CDR2 FQNEAQ (reference sequence). Trimming stripped 1 base from V and 0 bases from J, with 10 bases between. The length of the CDR3 is 17 residues. In DNA form, the CDR3 reads TGTGCCAGCAGCTTAGTCGCGGCTAGCTCCTATAATTCACCCCTCCACTTT. Translation gives CASSLVAASSYNSPLHF.

V and J are TRBV30 and TRBJ1-1, with 7 bases matching TRBD1. Germline lookup yields CDR1 GTSNPN and CDR2 SVGIG (reference sequence). CDR3 length: 14 amino acids. V shed 2 bases, J shed 0 bases, and the junction held 3 bases outside the gene matches. The CDR3 DNA reads TGTGCCTGGAGTCGGGACAGTTTGAACACTGAAGCTTTCTTT. Protein product: CAWSRDSLNTEAFF.

The chain uses TRBV28 and TRBJ1-1, with 7 bases lining up with TRBD1. Germline CDR1 reads MDHEN; CDR2 reads SYDVKM. The CDR3 is made up of 13 amino acids. The J segment lost 3 bases and the V segment lost 8 bases, leaving 6 bases of the junction unmatched. The CDR3 region has the DNA TGTGCCAGCGGCTTGACAGGGTACACTGAAGCTTTCTTT. This codes for CASGLTGYTEAFF.

The rearrangement uses TRBV3-1 (or the pseudogene TRBV3-2) and TRBJ2-1; 10 bases align to TRBD1. The CDR3 contains 12 residues. Germline V gene sequence: CDR1 LGHDT, CDR2 YNNKEL (reference sequence). J gave up 9 bases and V 4 bases, and 0 bases lay outside the gene matches. CDR3: CASSRTGGEQFF. CDR3 bases: TGTGCCAGCAGCCGGACAGGGGGTGAGCAGTTCTTC.

This clone was observed once. The chain employs TRBV12-5 and TRBJ1-1, with a tentative D call TRBD1 (6 bases). CDR1 and CDR2 from the germline V gene are LGHNT and FRNRAP. V dropped 6 bases and J dropped 1 base, with 15 bases sitting between them. The CDR3 covers 15 residues. For the CDR3, the DNA is TGTGCTAGTGGCGAACCCCTGGGGGCGAACACTGAAGCTTTCTTT. The encoded protein is CASGEPLGANTEAFF.

The chain couples TRBV30 to TRBJ1-2; 7 nucleotides agree with TRBD1. The CDR3 contains 18 residues. Germline V gene sequence: CDR1 GTSNPN, CDR2 SVGIG (reference sequence). Losses at the gene ends were 4 bases for V and 4 bases for J; bases not matched to a gene: 21. CDR3 amino acids: CAWNSPRQGPINLYGYTF. Here the CDR3 DNA reads TGTGCCTGGAACTCCCCCCGACAGGGCCCTATTAACCTCTATGGCTACACCTTC.

CDR3 region: CASRRPGQGLEKLFF. CDR3 sequence (DNA): TGTGCCAGCAGAAGACCGGGACAGGGCCTTGAAAAACTGTTTTTT. The V call is TRBV2, the J call TRBJ1-4, with 9 bases aligning to TRBD1. J lost 7 bases, V lost 6 bases, and 9 bases had no gene match. Germline lookup yields CDR1 SNHLY and CDR2 FYNNEI. The CDR3 runs to 15 residues.